Sequencing of this T cell receptor beta chain was carried out in a study of cytomegalovirus exposure and HLA in healthy donors. Study-wide context: A data release that came early held 80 million or so unique TCRs from HLA-typed donors. General study results and limits: By HLA locus, TCR association rates varied in a later analysis, with DRB1 showing the most and HLA-C the fewest. Across all donors, roughly uniform sequencing depth was an assumption of the presence/absence analyses. Accurate prediction of most subjects' HLA-A and HLA-B alleles from TCR beta sequences was reported.

Concerning this clone itself: What it binds is not known.

Use of 60 Vbeta and 13 Jbeta primers characterized the PCR. Libraries were prepared by immunoSEQ multiplex PCR; TCRdb keeps only in-frame clonotypes and omits some of them. The data show approximately 140,000 clones, with around 83% seen just once and around 4.5% held by the top ten. V was cut by 1 base and J by 6 bases, with 13 bases left in between. The CDR3 length is 14 residues. Germline lookup yields CDR1 MGHRA and CDR2 YSYEKL. V usage is TRBV4-1 and J usage is TRBJ2-7; a weak D match, TRBD1 (5 bases). Sequencing was carried out using PBMCs. The receptor was isolated from a man aged 40-49 years in good health and CMV-seropositive. CDR3 bases: TGCGCCAGCAGCCAAGCAGGGCCGCTAAGCGAGCAGTACTTC. Protein: CASSQAGPLSEQYF.